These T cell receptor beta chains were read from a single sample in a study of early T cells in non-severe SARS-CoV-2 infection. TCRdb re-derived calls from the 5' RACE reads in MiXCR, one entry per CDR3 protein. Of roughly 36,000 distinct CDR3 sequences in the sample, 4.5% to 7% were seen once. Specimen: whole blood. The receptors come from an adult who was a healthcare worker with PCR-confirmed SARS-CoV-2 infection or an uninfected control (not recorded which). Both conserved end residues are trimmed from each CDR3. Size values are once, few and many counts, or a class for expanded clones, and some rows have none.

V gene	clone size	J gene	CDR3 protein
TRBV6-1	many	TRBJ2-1	ASRLADGRQSNEQF
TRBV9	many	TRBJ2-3	ASSVSGTTDTQY
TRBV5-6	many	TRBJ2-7	ASSSGGYTSSYEQY
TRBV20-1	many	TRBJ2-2	SARPGLAGGLSGELF
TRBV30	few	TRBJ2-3	ACHHTDTQY
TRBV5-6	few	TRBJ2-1	ASSGLAGGDEQF
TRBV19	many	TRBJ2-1	ASSITWNNEQF
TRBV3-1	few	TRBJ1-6	ASSQASVGSQT
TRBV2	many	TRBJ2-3	ASTLTGGKDTQY
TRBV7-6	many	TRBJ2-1	ASSSTMEGGYNEQF
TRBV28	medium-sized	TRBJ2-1	ASSQAGSLNEQF
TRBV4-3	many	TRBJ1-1	ASSQEPNLGGTEAF
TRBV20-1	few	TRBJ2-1	SAALASVFNEQF
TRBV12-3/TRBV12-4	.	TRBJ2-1	ASSSTEQF
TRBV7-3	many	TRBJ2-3	ASSVGDRATTDTQY
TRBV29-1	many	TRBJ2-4	SVGTGGDIQY